A selection of T cell receptor beta chains follows, all from one sample in a study of T cell repertoires in cytomegalovirus infection. The antigens these receptors bind are not known. From the reads, TCRdb called clonotypes with MiXCR, one entry per CDR3 protein. Among approximately 470,000 distinct CDR3 sequences listed, about 39% were seen once. This specimen was cultured PBMCs, taken from culture after CMV antigen stimulation. The receptor set was obtained from a human donor in good health (CMV status not recorded). Some clones in this sample may be carry-over from other donors' samples. Both conserved end residues are part of each CDR3. A D gene is named only where the DNA matches it firmly. Expanded clones are given a class, and other clones once, few, many or no size at all.

TRBJ2-3,-,TRBV27,TRBD2,CASSFLAGGPRDTQYF,TGTGCCAGCAGTTTTCTAGCGGGGGGGCCAAGGGATACGCAGTATTTT
TRBJ2-7,once,TRBV7-6,-,CASSPNPGYEQYF,TGTGCCAGCAGCCCCAATCCGGGGTACGAGCAGTACTTC
TRBJ2-3,few,TRBV12-3/TRBV12-4,-,CASSRTVGPSTDTQYF,TGTGCCAGCAGCCGCACGGTCGGGCCGAGCACAGATACGCAGTATTTT
TRBJ1-3,-,TRBV4-2,-,CASSSRQTSGNTIYF,TGTGCCAGCAGCTCGCGACAGACCTCTGGAAACACCATATATTTT
TRBJ2-3,many,TRBV7-2,-,CASSLWSSEVDTQYF,TGTGCCAGCAGCTTATGGAGCAGCGAGGTAGATACGCAGTATTTT
TRBJ1-6,many,TRBV7-6,-,CASSLRASSYNSPLHF,TGTGCCAGCAGCCTCAGGGCAAGCTCCTATAATTCACCCCTCCACTTT
TRBJ1-1,few,TRBV15,-,CATSREGRQGSEAFF,TGTGCCACCAGCAGAGAGGGCAGGCAGGGATCTGAAGCTTTCTTT
TRBJ2-7,-,TRBV19,TRBD2,CASSKGLAGTYEQYF,TGTGCCAGTAGTAAAGGACTAGCGGGAACCTACGAGCAGTACTTC
TRBJ2-1,few,TRBV7-6,-,CASSLFSGGGNEQFF,TGTGCCAGCAGCTTATTTAGCGGAGGGGGTAATGAGCAGTTCTTC
TRBJ2-6,-,TRBV6-2/TRBV6-3,TRBD2,CASRNGLAGYSSGANVLTF,TGTGCCAGCAGGAACGGACTAGCGGGGTACTCCTCTGGGGCCAACGTCCTGACTTTC
TRBJ1-3,many,TRBV7-6,TRBD1,CASSLTGAGNTIYF,TGTGCCAGCAGCTTAACAGGGGCTGGAAACACCATATATTTT
TRBJ1-6,many,TRBV7-2,-,CASSTGDRGAPLHF,TGTGCCAGCAGCACCGGTGATAGGGGAGCACCCCTCCACTTT
TRBJ2-1,few,TRBV7-8,TRBD2,CASSLAGTSNNEQFF,TGTGCCAGCAGCTTGGCCGGGACTAGCAACAATGAGCAGTTCTTC
TRBJ1-2,few,TRBV7-8,-,CASSSPTDLANYGYTF,TGTGCCAGCAGCTCGCCGACAGATTTAGCTAACTATGGCTACACCTTC
TRBJ1-3,-,TRBV4-1,-,CASSHISGNTIYF,TGCGCCAGCAGCCACATCTCTGGAAACACCATCTATTTT
TRBJ2-7,-,TRBV11-2,-,CASSLWDSYEQYF,TGTGCCAGCAGCTTATGGGATAGCTACGAGCAGTACTTC
TRBJ2-1,-,TRBV5-4,TRBD2,CASSLSPLGWGGSDNEQLF,TGTGCCAGCAGCTTAAGTCCGTTGGGTTGGGGGGGATCGGACAATGAGCAGTTGTTC
TRBJ2-7,-,TRBV7-4,-,CASSLPPSPYEQYF,TGTGCCAGCAGCTTACCCCCCTCGCCCTACGAGCAGTACTTC
TRBJ2-1,-,TRBV29-1,TRBD2,CSVEMGTSPYNEQFF,TGCAGCGTTGAAATGGGGACTAGCCCCTACAATGAGCAGTTCTTC
TRBJ2-7,-,TRBV6-1,-,CASSETAAGYEQYF,TGTGCCAGCAGTGAAACCGCCGCTGGCTACGAGCAGTACTTC
TRBJ1-2,once,TRBV14,-,CASSSGARMGSYGYTF,TGTGCCAGCAGCTCGGGAGCCAGGATGGGTTCCTATGGCTACACCTTC
TRBJ2-5,-,TRBV5-1,TRBD1,CASSLRSDRVETQYF,TGCGCCAGCAGCCTTCGGTCGGACAGGGTAGAGACCCAGTACTTC
TRBJ2-7,few,TRBV6-1,-,CASRTDTGTDEQYF,TGTGCCAGCAGAACCGACACCGGGACTGACGAGCAGTACTTC
TRBJ2-3,-,TRBV6-1,TRBD2,CASRGTSGGSDTQYF,TGTGCCAGCAGGGGGACTAGCGGGGGCTCAGATACGCAGTATTTT
TRBJ2-7,-,TRBV11-1,-,CASSSGRIRPYEQYF,TGTGCCAGCAGTTCTGGACGGATCCGACCCTACGAGCAGTACTTC
TRBJ2-7,-,TRBV2,-,CASVGTGEQYF,TGTGCCAGCGTAGGGACGGGGGAGCAGTACTTC
TRBJ2-5,-,TRBV7-2,-,CASSLGGRIQETQYF,TGTGCCAGCAGCTTAGGCGGTAGGATCCAAGAGACCCAGTACTTC
TRBJ2-5,-,TRBV5-1,-,CASSLGQASQETQYF,TGCGCCAGCAGCTTGGGACAGGCTAGCCAAGAGACCCAGTACTTC
TRBJ1-1,-,TRBV4-3,TRBD1,CASSQAPGTGVKTEAFF,TGCGCCAGCAGCCAGGCTCCCGGGACAGGGGTAAAAACTGAAGCTTTCTTT
TRBJ2-2,-,TRBV7-2,-,CASSSTAAGELFF,TGTGCCAGCAGCTCGACAGCTGCCGGGGAGCTGTTTTTT
TRBJ2-1,-,TRBV28,TRBD2,CASSLPLAAYNEQFF,TGTGCCAGCAGCCTTCCCCTAGCGGCCTACAATGAGCAGTTCTTC
TRBJ2-1,-,TRBV7-9,TRBD2,CASSGLARYNEQFF,TGTGCCAGTTCGGGACTAGCGCGCTACAATGAGCAGTTCTTC
TRBJ2-2,once,TRBV4-1,TRBD2,CASTRSGSGGELFF,TGCGCCAGCACCCGGAGCGGGAGCGGCGGGGAGCTGTTTTTT
TRBJ1-5,few,TRBV19,-,CASSMSGLFPDF,TGTGCCAGTAGTATGTCGGGGCTGTTCCCCGATTTT
TRBJ2-3,few,TRBV7-2,-,CASSFEQGRGDTQYF,TGTGCCAGCAGCTTTGAACAGGGGCGGGGAGATACGCAGTATTTT
TRBJ2-2,-,TRBV19,-,CASSSRGASTGELFF,TGTGCCAGTAGTTCCAGGGGGGCTAGCACCGGGGAGCTGTTTTTT
TRBJ2-2,many,TRBV6-1,-,CASGQDPGELFF,TGTGCCAGCGGGCAAGACCCCGGGGAGCTGTTTTTT
TRBJ2-1,few,TRBV6-8,TRBD2,CASSYSLAGPDNEQFF,TGTGCCAGCAGTTACTCTCTAGCGGGACCTGACAATGAGCAGTTCTTC
TRBJ1-5,-,TRBV6-2/TRBV6-3,-,CASSTPHRVGVSNQPQHF,TGTGCCAGCAGCACACCCCACAGGGTAGGAGTAAGCAATCAGCCCCAGCATTTT
TRBJ1-2,-,TRBV11-2,-,CASSQELNGYTF,TGTGCCAGCAGCCAGGAGCTAAATGGCTACACCTTC
TRBJ2-7,-,TRBV7-2,TRBD2,CASSLRVGGDYEQYF,TGTGCCAGCAGCTTGAGGGTGGGGGGGGACTACGAGCAGTACTTC
TRBJ1-6,-,TRBV4-2,TRBD1,CASSQGTGPNYNSPLHF,TGTGCCAGCAGCCAAGGGACAGGGCCAAACTATAATTCACCCCTCCACTTT
TRBJ1-5,-,TRBV6-6,TRBD1,CARWDSSNQPQHF,TGTGCCAGGTGGGACAGTAGCAATCAGCCCCAGCATTTT
TRBJ2-1,-,TRBV27,TRBD2,CASRTEGLAGGPSYYNEQFF,TGTGCCAGCAGAACTGAGGGACTAGCGGGAGGGCCCTCATATTACAATGAGCAGTTCTTC
TRBJ1-5,few,TRBV19,-,CASPQIRDQPQHF,TGTGCCAGTCCGCAGATCAGGGATCAGCCCCAGCATTTT
TRBJ1-4,-,TRBV7-6,-,CASSPTMEKLFF,TGTGCCAGCAGCCCCACCATGGAAAAACTGTTTTTT
TRBJ2-7,-,TRBV6-2/TRBV6-3,TRBD2,CASSPSGIGSYEQYF,TGTGCCAGCAGCCCAAGCGGGATTGGGTCCTACGAGCAGTACTTC
TRBJ2-2,-,TRBV7-4,TRBD2,CASSSGGMNTGELFF,TGTGCCAGCAGTTCGGGGGGAATGAACACCGGGGAGCTGTTTTTT
TRBJ2-3,few,TRBV7-6,TRBD2,CASSAQRASGASGTDTQYF,TGTGCCAGCAGCGCACAGAGGGCTAGCGGGGCCAGTGGCACAGATACGCAGTATTTT
TRBJ2-7,-,TRBV19,TRBD1,CASSRDRDPEEQYF,TGTGCCAGTAGTAGGGACAGGGACCCCGAGGAGCAGTACTTC
TRBJ2-5,many,TRBV12-3/TRBV12-4,-,CASSLIRRETQYF,TGTGCCAGCAGTTTGATCCGCCGGGAGACCCAGTACTTC
TRBJ2-3,-,TRBV2,-,CASSEGRIKGDTQYF,TGTGCCAGCAGTGAGGGCAGAATAAAAGGAGATACGCAGTATTTT
TRBJ1-2,once,TRBV12-3/TRBV12-4,TRBD1,CASSFRDRGGDGYTF,TGTGCCAGCAGTTTCCGGGACAGGGGAGGGGATGGCTACACCTTC
TRBJ1-1,few,TRBV12-3/TRBV12-4,-,CASSNTGNTEAFF,TGTGCCAGCAGTAACACAGGGAACACTGAAGCTTTCTTT